This TCR beta chain was captured in a study of shared clonotypes between healthy human individuals. There are 18 residues in the CDR3. Measured with immunoSEQ multiplex PCR; TCRdb has only the in-frame clones, and not every one. Here the sample spans some 2 million clones, over 85% being singletons. This chain uses TRBV21-1 with TRBJ2-7; the table's D call TRBD2 went unverified against the DNA. TRBV21-1 is recorded as a pseudogene. Sequencing was carried out using naive CD4+ T cells sorted from blood. Indicated subset: CD45RA+ positively selected. The receptor's source is a man younger than 30 in good health. In nucleotides, the CDR3 is TGTGCCAGCAGCAAAGACCGGACTAGCGGGAGGGTTGGATACGAGCAGTACTTC. This codes for CASSKDRTSGRVGYEQYF.